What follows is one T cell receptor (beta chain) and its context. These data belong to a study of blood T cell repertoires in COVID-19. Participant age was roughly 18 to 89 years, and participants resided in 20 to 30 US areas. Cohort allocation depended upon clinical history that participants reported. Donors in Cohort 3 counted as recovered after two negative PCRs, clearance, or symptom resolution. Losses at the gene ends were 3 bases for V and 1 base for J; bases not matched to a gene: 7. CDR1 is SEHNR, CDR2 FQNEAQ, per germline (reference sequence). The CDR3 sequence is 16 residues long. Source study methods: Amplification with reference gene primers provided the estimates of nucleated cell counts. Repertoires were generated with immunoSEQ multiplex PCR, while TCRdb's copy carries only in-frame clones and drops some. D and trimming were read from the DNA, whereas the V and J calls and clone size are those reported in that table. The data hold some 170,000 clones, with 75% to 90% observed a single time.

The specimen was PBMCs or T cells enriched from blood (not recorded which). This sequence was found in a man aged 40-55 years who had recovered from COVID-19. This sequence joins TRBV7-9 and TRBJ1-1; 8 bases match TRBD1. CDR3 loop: CASSFPGGLGNTEAFF. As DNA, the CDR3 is TGTGCCAGCAGCTTCCCAGGGGGCCTGGGGAACACTGAAGCTTTCTTT.